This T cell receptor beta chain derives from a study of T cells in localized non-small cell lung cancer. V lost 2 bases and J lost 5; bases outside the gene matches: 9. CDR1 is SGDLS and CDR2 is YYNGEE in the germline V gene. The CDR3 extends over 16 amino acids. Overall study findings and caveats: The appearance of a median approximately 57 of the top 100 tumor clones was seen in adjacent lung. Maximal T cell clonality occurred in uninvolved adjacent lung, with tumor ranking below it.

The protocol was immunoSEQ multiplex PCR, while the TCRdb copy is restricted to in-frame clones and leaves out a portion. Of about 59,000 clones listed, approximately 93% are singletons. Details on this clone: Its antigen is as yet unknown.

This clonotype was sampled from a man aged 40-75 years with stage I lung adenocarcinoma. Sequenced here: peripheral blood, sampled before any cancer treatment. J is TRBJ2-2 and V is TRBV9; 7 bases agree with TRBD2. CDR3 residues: CASSVTTGTKTGELFF. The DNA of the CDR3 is TGTGCCAGCAGCGTCACTACCGGGACTAAAACCGGGGAGCTGTTTTTT.